A single sample is the source of the 5 T cell receptor beta chains below, sequenced in a study of T cells in Graves' hyperthyroidism and ophthalmopathy. RNA transcripts gave rise to amplified TCR beta CDR3 regions. The TCR CDR3 first-round RT-PCR relied on the HTBI primer set. TCRdb fed the multiplex PCR reads into MiXCR, producing one record per CDR3 protein. The sample carries some 420,000 distinct CDR3 sequences, around 13% recorded once. What was sequenced was blood. The origin of the receptors is a woman between 18 and 29 years old with Graves' hyperthyroidism.

In this sample, this clonotype turned up a few times. The chain carries TRBV10-3 and TRBJ1-6; possible D gene TRBD1, 5 bases. Trimming left V 4 bases short and J 10 bases short, with 14 bases between. CDR3 length: 14 residues. CDR1 and CDR2 from the germline V gene are ENHRY and SYGVKD. The CDR3 DNA is TGTGCCATCAGTGGCCAGGGTGATAGGTCACCCCTCCACTTT. This translates into CAISGQGDRSPLHF.

Ten or more counts support this clonotype. The DNA of the CDR3 is TGTGCTTGGGACAGGGGGCCCACTGAAGCTTTCTTT. This gives the protein CAWDRGPTEAFF. This chain links TRBV30 with TRBJ1-1; 12 nucleotides line up with TRBD1. The CDR3 is 12 residues long. Per the germline V gene, CDR1 is GTSNPN and CDR2 is SVGIG (reference sequence).

This clonotype was seen many times. This sequence joins TRBV5-6 and TRBJ1-1; TRBD1 might be the D (6 bases). The CDR3 has 13 residues. Per germline, CDR1 SGHDT and CDR2 YYEEEE. Trimming took 3 bases from V and 6 from J, leaving 12 bases between them. The CDR3 sequence: CASSSGGSPEAFF. CDR3 nucleotides: TGTGCCAGCAGCTCGGGGGGCAGCCCTGAAGCTTTCTTT.

The gene calls are TRBV20-1 and TRBJ2-1; 8 bases match TRBD2. Germline lookup yields CDR1 DFQATT and CDR2 SNEGSKA (reference sequence). This CDR3 is built from 15 residues. The V segment lost 6 bases and the J segment 3 bases; nucleotides outside the gene matches: 10. The CDR3 sequence: CSAEKGGGLYNEQFF. The DNA of the CDR3 is TGCAGTGCAGAAAAGGGCGGGGGGCTCTACAATGAGCAGTTCTTC.

The V call is TRBV20-1, the J call TRBJ2-1, with 7 bases lining up with TRBD1. V trimming: 5 bases; J trimming: 7 bases; junction bases outside the gene matches: 11. The CDR3 has 14 residues. Looked up from germline, CDR1 is DFQATT and CDR2 is SNEGSKA (reference sequence). CDR3 sequence (DNA): TGCAGTGCTTGTAGGCCGGGACAGAGAAATGAGCAGTTCTTC. The encoded protein is CSACRPGQRNEQFF.